The rows below give T cell receptor beta chains drawn from one sample of a study of blood T cells in healthy people across ages. TCRdb analysed the 5' RACE reads with MiXCR anew, one entry per CDR3 protein. The table has around 1,000,000 distinct CDR3 sequences, roughly 24% seen once; the top ten hold about 0.69%. The sample was also linked to a second study, of T cells of mothers and their children.

The sample taken for sequencing was blood. These receptor sequences come from a girl aged 2-10 years in good health. The CDR3 runs from the conserved cysteine through the conserved F or W. A D gene is named only where the DNA matches it firmly. Where a row states a size, it is once, few, many or the class of an expanded clone; other rows omit it.

D gene: NA; V gene: TRBV12-3/TRBV12-4; clone size: NA; J gene: TRBJ1-2; CDR3 protein: CASSPARNYGYTF; CDR3 DNA: TGTGCCAGCAGCCCTGCACGTAACTATGGCTACACCTTC
D gene: TRBD2; V gene: TRBV7-9; clone size: NA; J gene: TRBJ2-7; CDR3 protein: CASSRNPGLEYEQYF; CDR3 DNA: TGTGCCAGCAGCCGAAACCCGGGACTAGAGTACGAGCAGTACTTC
D gene: TRBD1; V gene: TRBV4-3; clone size: few; J gene: TRBJ2-7; CDR3 protein: CASSQAGTDDYEQYF; CDR3 DNA: TGCGCCAGCAGCCAGGCCGGGACAGACGACTACGAGCAGTACTTC
D gene: NA; V gene: TRBV4-3; clone size: few; J gene: TRBJ2-5; CDR3 protein: CASSQAHSAQETQYF; CDR3 DNA: TGCGCCAGCAGCCAGGCCCACTCGGCCCAAGAGACCCAGTACTTC
D gene: NA; V gene: TRBV9; clone size: NA; J gene: TRBJ1-1; CDR3 protein: CASSVGDTLNTEAFF; CDR3 DNA: TGTGCCAGCAGCGTAGGGGACACACTAAACACTGAAGCTTTCTTT
D gene: NA; V gene: TRBV20-1; clone size: NA; J gene: TRBJ1-5; CDR3 protein: CSARDLGNRNQPQHF; CDR3 DNA: TGCAGTGCTAGAGATTTGGGAAACCGTAATCAGCCCCAGCATTTT
D gene: TRBD1; V gene: TRBV29-1; clone size: few; J gene: TRBJ2-7; CDR3 protein: CSVAGQGNEVDEQYF; CDR3 DNA: TGCAGCGTTGCGGGACAGGGGAATGAGGTCGACGAGCAGTACTTC
D gene: NA; V gene: TRBV20-1; clone size: NA; J gene: TRBJ2-7; CDR3 protein: CSARDRAVREQYF; CDR3 DNA: TGCAGTGCTAGAGATAGGGCAGTACGGGAGCAGTACTTC
D gene: NA; V gene: TRBV7-2; clone size: NA; J gene: TRBJ2-7; CDR3 protein: CASSLVPQVTSYEQYF; CDR3 DNA: TGTGCCAGCAGCTTAGTCCCCCAGGTTACCTCCTACGAGCAGTACTTC
D gene: NA; V gene: TRBV19; clone size: NA; J gene: TRBJ1-5; CDR3 protein: CASTHLREISNQPQHF; CDR3 DNA: TGTGCCAGTACCCACTTACGGGAAATAAGCAATCAGCCCCAGCATTTT
D gene: TRBD1; V gene: TRBV7-9; clone size: NA; J gene: TRBJ2-7; CDR3 protein: CASSLGDRRHYEQYF; CDR3 DNA: TGTGCCAGCAGCTTAGGGGACAGGAGACATTACGAGCAGTACTTC
D gene: NA; V gene: TRBV6-6; clone size: NA; J gene: TRBJ2-5; CDR3 protein: CASSYYFEGGKETQYF; CDR3 DNA: TGTGCCAGCAGTTACTACTTTGAGGGGGGAAAAGAGACCCAGTACTTC
D gene: NA; V gene: TRBV7-9; clone size: NA; J gene: TRBJ1-3; CDR3 protein: CAPQGGTGNTIYF; CDR3 DNA: TGTGCCCCCCAGGGAGGGACTGGAAACACCATATATTTT
D gene: NA; V gene: TRBV28; clone size: NA; J gene: TRBJ2-7; CDR3 protein: CASSLGPGGLDEQYF; CDR3 DNA: TGTGCCAGCAGTTTAGGTCCCGGGGGTCTCGACGAGCAGTACTTC
D gene: NA; V gene: TRBV7-9; clone size: few; J gene: TRBJ2-3; CDR3 protein: CASSEGWGTDTQYF; CDR3 DNA: TGTGCCAGCAGCGAGGGGTGGGGCACAGATACGCAGTATTTT
D gene: NA; V gene: TRBV7-9; clone size: few; J gene: TRBJ2-5; CDR3 protein: CASSSLFGSETQYF; CDR3 DNA: TGTGCCAGCAGCTCTCTTTTCGGTTCTGAGACCCAGTACTTC
D gene: TRBD1; V gene: TRBV19; clone size: few; J gene: TRBJ1-5; CDR3 protein: CASSMETGNKPQHF; CDR3 DNA: TGTGCCAGTAGTATGGAGACAGGGAATAAGCCCCAGCATTTT
D gene: NA; V gene: TRBV29-1; clone size: few; J gene: TRBJ2-5; CDR3 protein: CSVRRTETQYF; CDR3 DNA: TGCAGCGTTCGCAGGACGGAGACCCAGTACTTC
D gene: NA; V gene: TRBV20-1; clone size: NA; J gene: TRBJ1-1; CDR3 protein: CSAQHWDDGRTEAFF; CDR3 DNA: TGCAGTGCCCAACACTGGGACGATGGGAGGACTGAAGCTTTCTTT
D gene: NA; V gene: TRBV5-6; clone size: NA; J gene: TRBJ1-2; CDR3 protein: CASSVDPNYGYTF; CDR3 DNA: TGTGCCAGCAGCGTCGATCCTAACTATGGCTACACCTTC